This record looks at one T cell receptor beta chain sequence and its context. In the original analysis: Reference gene primer amplification gave estimated nucleated cell counts. TCRdb's table, derived via immunoSEQ multiplex PCR, lists solely in-frame clones and lacks some. V and J calls and clone size follow that table, whereas D and trimming were derived from the DNA. The table includes 100,000 or so clones, more than 80% detected once. The entry originates in a study of blood T cell repertoires in COVID-19. The overall study: The study drew acute and convalescent COVID-19 samples from the United States, Italy and Spain. PBMCs, B-cell-depleted T cells, or T cells were the source of the cDNA or gDNA that made up the material.

V was shortened by 3 bases and J by 7 bases, with 21 bases between the two germline ends. The CDR3 has 16 amino acids. Germline V gene sequence: CDR1 MNHNS, CDR2 SASEGT. The chain has TRBV6-1 and TRBJ1-2; perhaps TRBD1 as D (5 bases). The sample consisted of peripheral blood. The TCR sequence derives from a woman in her seventies with acute or convalescent COVID-19. The CDR3 is CASSEFFGGQESGYTF. For the CDR3, the DNA is TGTGCCAGCAGTGAGTTTTTCGGGGGTCAAGAGAGTGGCTACACCTTC.